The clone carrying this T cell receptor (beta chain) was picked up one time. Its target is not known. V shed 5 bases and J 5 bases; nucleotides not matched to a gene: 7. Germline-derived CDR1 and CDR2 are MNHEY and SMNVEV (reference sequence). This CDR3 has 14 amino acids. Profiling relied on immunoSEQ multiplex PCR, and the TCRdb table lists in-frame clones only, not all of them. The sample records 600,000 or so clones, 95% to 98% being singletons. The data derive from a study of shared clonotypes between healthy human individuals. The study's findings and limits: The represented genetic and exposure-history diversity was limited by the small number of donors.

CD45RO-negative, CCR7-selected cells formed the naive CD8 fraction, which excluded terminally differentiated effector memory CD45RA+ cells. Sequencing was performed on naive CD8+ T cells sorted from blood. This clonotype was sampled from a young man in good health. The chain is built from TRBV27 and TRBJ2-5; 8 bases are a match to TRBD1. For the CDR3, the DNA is TGTGCCAGCAGTAACCGACAGGGGCTGGAGACCCAGTACTTC. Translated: CASSNRQGLETQYF.